This is a list of T cell receptor beta chains from one sample in a study of T cell changes during pregnancy in multiple sclerosis. Using immunoSEQ multiplex PCR, the repertoire was profiled, and TCRdb retains in-frame clones only, with some absent. The sample includes about 51,000 clones, about 92% of them seen just once. The source material was peripheral blood, sampled in the second trimester of pregnancy. Receptor source: a female donor with multiple sclerosis, enrolled in a pregnancy study. CDR3s leave out the opening cysteine and the closing phenylalanine or tryptophan. Fields, in order: V gene, CDR3 protein.

v_gene: TRBV10-3; CDR3aa: AISGVGGGSSYEQY
v_gene: TRBV6-5; CDR3aa: ASSYRVGNTIY
v_gene: TRBV28; CDR3aa: ASSLWVGRTEAF
v_gene: TRBV5-1; CDR3aa: ASRPGLAGYEQY
v_gene: TRBV9; CDR3aa: ASTHGGAELF
v_gene: TRBV27; CDR3aa: ASSLRETQY
v_gene: TRBV28; CDR3aa: ASRDRGREKLF
v_gene: TRBV7-2; CDR3aa: ASSVRLHEQY
v_gene: TRBV5-4; CDR3aa: ASSLGAGGVISSQF
v_gene: TRBV9; CDR3aa: ASSVVAGSTDTQY
v_gene: TRBV28; CDR3aa: ASSLGQMNTEAF
v_gene: TRBV14; CDR3aa: ASSQVRLGGEQY
v_gene: TRBV7-2; CDR3aa: ASSFPNRTSGIRTDTQY
v_gene: TRBV5-1; CDR3aa: ASSYDGQGAGGANVLT
v_gene: TRBV5-6; CDR3aa: ASSGGTTRGTQY
v_gene: TRBV10-1; CDR3aa: ASSEGPGQGDYGYT
v_gene: TRBV6-4; CDR3aa: ASSSLAGEDTQY
v_gene: TRBV14; CDR3aa: ASSQDLARGRETQY
v_gene: TRBV7-9; CDR3aa: ASSSGTGINEQF
v_gene: TRBV28; CDR3aa: ASSLQFGSTGVEAF
v_gene: TRBV19; CDR3aa: ASGRGIYNEQF
v_gene: TRBV5-6; CDR3aa: ASSLWVWESTEAF
v_gene: TRBV5-5; CDR3aa: ASSRQGAYEQY
v_gene: TRBV11-2; CDR3aa: ASSSGLVSHNEQF
v_gene: TRBV7-2; CDR3aa: ASSLASGGFYEQY
v_gene: TRBV2; CDR3aa: ASNPGTGNGQPQH
v_gene: TRBV20-1; CDR3aa: SAPSGNEQF
v_gene: TRBV2; CDR3aa: ASTASGSLTGELF
v_gene: TRBV9; CDR3aa: ASSVAMGLAEADTQY